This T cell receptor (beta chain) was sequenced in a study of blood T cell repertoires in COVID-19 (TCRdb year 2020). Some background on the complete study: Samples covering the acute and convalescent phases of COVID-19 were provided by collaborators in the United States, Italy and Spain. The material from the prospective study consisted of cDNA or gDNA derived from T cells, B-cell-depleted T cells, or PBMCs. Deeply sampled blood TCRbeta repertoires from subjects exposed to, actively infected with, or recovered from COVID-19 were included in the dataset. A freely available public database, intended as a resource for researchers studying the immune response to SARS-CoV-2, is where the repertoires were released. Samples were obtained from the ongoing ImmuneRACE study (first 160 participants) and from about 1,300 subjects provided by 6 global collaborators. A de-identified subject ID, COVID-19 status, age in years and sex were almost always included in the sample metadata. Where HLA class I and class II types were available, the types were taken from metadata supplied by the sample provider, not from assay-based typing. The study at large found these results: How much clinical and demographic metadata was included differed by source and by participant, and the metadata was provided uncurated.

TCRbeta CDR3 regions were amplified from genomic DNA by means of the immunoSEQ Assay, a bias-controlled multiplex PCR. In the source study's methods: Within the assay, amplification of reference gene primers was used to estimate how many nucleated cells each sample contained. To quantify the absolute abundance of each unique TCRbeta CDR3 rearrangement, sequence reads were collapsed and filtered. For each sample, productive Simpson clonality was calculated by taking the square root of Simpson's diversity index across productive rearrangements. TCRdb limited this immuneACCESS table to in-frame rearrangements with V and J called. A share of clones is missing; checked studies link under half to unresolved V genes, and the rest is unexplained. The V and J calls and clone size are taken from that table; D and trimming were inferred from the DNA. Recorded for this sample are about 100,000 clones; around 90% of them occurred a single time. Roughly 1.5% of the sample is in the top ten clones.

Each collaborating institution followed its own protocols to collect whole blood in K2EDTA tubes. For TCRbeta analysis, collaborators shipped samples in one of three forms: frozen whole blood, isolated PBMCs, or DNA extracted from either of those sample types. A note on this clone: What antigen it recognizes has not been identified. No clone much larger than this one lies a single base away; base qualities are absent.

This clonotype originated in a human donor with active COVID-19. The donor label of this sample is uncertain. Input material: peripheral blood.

The CDR3 has the sequence CASRQGAANTGELFF. The DNA is TGTGCCAGCAGACAGGGGGCGGCTAACACCGGGGAGCTGTTTTTT. This sequence uses TRBV25-1 and TRBJ2-2, with 9 bases in between that match TRBD1. The CDR3 holds 15 amino acids from the cysteine to the phenylalanine. Only the CDR3 DNA stays, 45 bases, in frame from base 1. CDR1 and CDR2 were assigned from the germline V gene as MGHDK and SYGVNS. Trimmed from V: 6 bases; trimmed from J: 2 bases; junction bases lacking a gene match: 4.